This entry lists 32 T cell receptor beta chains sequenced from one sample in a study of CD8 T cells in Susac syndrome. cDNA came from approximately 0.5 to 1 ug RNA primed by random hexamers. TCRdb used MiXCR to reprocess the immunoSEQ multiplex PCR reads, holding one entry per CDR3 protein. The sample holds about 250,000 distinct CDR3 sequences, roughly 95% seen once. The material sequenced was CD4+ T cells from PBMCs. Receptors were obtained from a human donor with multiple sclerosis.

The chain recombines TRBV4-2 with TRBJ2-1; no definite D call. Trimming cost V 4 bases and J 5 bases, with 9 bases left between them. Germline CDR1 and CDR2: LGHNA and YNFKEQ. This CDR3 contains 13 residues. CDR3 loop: CASSPRADNEQFF. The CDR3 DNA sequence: TGTGCCAGCAGCCCTCGGGCAGACAATGAGCAGTTCTTC.

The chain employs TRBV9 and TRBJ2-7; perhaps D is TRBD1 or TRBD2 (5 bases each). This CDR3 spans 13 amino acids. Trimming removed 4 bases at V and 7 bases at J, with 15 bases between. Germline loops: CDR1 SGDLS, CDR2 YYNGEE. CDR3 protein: CASSFRDGKEQYF. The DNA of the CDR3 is TGTGCCAGCAGCTTTCGGGACGGCAAAGAGCAGTACTTC.

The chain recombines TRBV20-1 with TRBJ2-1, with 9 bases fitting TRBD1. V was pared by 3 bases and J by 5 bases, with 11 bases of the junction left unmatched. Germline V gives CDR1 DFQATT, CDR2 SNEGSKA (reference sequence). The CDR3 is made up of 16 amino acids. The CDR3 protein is CSASPTGGFRNNEQFF. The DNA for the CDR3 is TGCAGTGCTAGCCCCACAGGGGGCTTTAGGAACAATGAGCAGTTCTTC.

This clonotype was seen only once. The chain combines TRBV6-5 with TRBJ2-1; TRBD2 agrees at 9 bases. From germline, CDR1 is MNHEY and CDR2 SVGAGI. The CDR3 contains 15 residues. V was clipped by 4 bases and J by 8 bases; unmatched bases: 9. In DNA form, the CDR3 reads TGTGCCAGCAGTTCCCCTAGCGGGGCGGCCGATGAGCAGTTCTTC. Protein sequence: CASSSPSGAADEQFF.

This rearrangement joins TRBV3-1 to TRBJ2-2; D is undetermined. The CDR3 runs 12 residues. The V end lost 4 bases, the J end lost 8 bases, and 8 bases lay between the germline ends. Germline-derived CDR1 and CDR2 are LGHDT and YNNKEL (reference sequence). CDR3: CASSRIEGELFF. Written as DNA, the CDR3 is TGTGCCAGCAGCCGCATTGAGGGGGAGCTGTTTTTT.

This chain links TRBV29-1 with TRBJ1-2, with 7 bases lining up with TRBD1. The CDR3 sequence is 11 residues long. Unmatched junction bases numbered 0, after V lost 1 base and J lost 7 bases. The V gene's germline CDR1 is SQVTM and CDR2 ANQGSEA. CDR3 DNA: TGCAGCGTTGAAGGACAGGGTGGCTACACCTTC. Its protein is CSVEGQGGYTF.

CDR3 sequence reads: CASSSDTEAFF. The CDR3 DNA reads as TGTGCCAGCAGTTCCGATACAGAAGCTTTCTTT. The chain links TRBV12-3 or TRBV12-4 to TRBJ1-1; D is unclear. V was clipped by 4 bases and J by 8 bases, with 8 bases between them. The CDR3 extends over 11 amino acids.

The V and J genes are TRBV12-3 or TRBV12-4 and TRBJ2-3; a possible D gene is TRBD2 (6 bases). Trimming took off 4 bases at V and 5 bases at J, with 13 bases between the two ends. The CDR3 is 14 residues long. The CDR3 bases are TGTGCCAGCAGTTCGCCGGGGGAAGGAGATACGCAGTATTTT. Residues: CASSSPGEGDTQYF.

This chain's CDR3 is CASSQQGAGNTIYF. In DNA form, the CDR3 reads TGTGCCAGCAGTCAACAGGGGGCTGGAAACACCATATATTTT. The chain is built from TRBV12-3 or TRBV12-4 and TRBJ1-3; 8 bases are shared with TRBD1. Losses at the gene ends were 5 bases for V and 2 bases for J; bases not matched to a gene: 2. This CDR3 is 14 amino acids long.

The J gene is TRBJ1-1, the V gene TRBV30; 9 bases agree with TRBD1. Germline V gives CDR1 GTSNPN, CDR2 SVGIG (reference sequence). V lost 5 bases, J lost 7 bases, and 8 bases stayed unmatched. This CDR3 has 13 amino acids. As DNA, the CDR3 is TGTGCCTGGGACAGGGGGAAGGATGGTGAAGCTTTCTTT. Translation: CAWDRGKDGEAFF.

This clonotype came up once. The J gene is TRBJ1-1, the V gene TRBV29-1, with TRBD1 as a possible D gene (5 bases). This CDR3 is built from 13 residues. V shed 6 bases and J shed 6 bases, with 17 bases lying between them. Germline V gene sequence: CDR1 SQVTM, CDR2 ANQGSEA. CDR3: CSVKEGVIAEAFF. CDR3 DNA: TGCAGCGTCAAAGAAGGGGTTATCGCTGAAGCTTTCTTT.

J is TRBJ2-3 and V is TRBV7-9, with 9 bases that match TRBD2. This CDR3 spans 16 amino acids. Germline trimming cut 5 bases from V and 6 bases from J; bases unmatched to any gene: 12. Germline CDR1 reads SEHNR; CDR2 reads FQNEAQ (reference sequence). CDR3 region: CASSPRLAELWDTQYF. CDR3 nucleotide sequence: TGTGCCAGCAGCCCTCGACTAGCGGAACTTTGGGATACGCAGTATTTT.

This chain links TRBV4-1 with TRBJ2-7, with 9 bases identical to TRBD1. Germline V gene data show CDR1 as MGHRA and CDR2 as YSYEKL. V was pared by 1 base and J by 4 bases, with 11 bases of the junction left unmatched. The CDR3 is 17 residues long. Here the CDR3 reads CASSQGLMGTGSYEQYF. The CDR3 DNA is TGCGCCAGCAGCCAAGGGCTCATGGGGACAGGGTCTTACGAGCAGTACTTC.

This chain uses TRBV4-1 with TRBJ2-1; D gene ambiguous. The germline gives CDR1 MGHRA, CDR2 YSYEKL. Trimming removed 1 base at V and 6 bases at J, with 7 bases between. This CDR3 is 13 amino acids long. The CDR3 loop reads CASSQGYSNEQFF. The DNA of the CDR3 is TGCGCCAGCAGCCAAGGTTACTCCAATGAGCAGTTCTTC.

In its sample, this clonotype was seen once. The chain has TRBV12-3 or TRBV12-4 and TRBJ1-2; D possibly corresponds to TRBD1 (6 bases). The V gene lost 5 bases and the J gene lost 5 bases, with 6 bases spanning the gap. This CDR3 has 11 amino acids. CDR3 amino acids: CASSGQYGYTF. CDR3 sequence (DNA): TGTGCCAGCAGTGGACAGTATGGCTACACCTTC.

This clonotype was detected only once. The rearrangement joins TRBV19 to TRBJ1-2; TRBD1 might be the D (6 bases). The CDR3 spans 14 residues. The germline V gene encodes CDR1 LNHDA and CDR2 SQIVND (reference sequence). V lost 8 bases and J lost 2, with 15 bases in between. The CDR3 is CASRIGTLNYGYTF. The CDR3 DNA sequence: TGTGCCAGTCGGATCGGGACATTGAACTATGGCTACACCTTC.

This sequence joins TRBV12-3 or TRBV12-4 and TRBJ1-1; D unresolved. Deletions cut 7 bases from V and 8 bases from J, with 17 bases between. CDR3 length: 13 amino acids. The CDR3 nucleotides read TGTGCCAGCATCCCGGGCGGAATGGGGGAAGCTTTCTTT. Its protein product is CASIPGGMGEAFF.

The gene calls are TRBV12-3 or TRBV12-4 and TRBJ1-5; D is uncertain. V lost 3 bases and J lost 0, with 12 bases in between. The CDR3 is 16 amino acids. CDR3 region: CASSFGTVHSNQPQHF. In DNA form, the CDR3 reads TGTGCCAGCAGTTTTGGTACGGTTCATAGCAATCAGCCCCAGCATTTT.

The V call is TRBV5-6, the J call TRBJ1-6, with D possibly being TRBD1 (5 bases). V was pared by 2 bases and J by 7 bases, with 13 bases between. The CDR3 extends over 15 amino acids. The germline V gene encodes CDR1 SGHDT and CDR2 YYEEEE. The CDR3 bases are TGTGCCAGCAGCTTTCGGACGGCAGGGAATTCACCCCTCCACTTT. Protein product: CASSFRTAGNSPLHF.

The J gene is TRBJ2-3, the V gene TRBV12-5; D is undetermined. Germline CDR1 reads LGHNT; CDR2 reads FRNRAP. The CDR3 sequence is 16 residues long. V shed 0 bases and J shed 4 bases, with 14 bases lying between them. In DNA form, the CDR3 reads TGTGCTAGTGGTTTGGTAATGGCACAGAAATCAGATACGCAGTATTTT. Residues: CASGLVMAQKSDTQYF.

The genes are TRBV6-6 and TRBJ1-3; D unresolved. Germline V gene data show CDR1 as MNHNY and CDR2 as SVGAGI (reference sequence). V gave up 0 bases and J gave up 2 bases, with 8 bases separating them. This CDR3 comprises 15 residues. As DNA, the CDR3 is TGTGCCAGCAGTTACTCGACCGCTGCTGGAAACACCATATATTTT. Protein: CASSYSTAAGNTIYF.

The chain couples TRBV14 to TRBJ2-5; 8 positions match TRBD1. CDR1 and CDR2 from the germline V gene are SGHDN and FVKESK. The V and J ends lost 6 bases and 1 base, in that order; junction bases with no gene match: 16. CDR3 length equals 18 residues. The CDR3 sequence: CASSLRQGQVISQETQYF. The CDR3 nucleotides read TGTGCCAGCAGTCTCCGACAGGGACAGGTGATTAGCCAAGAGACCCAGTACTTC.

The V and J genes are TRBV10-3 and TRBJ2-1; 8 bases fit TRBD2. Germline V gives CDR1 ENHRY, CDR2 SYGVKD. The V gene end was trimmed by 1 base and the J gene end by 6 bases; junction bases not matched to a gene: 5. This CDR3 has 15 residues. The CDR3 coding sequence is TGTGCCATCAGTGAGTTCGCGGGGGGCTCCAATGAGCAGTTCTTC. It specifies CAISEFAGGSNEQFF.

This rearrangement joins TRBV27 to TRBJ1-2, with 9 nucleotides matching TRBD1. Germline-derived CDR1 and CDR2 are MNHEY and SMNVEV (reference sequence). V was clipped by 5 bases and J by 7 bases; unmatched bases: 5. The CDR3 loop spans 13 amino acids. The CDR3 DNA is TGTGCCAGCAGTCCCGGACAGGGGTCTGGCTACACCTTC. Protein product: CASSPGQGSGYTF.

CDR3: CAIYMNTEAFF. The CDR3 bases are TGTGCCATCTACATGAACACTGAAGCTTTCTTT. The chain employs TRBV7-8 and TRBJ1-1; D uncertain. Germline CDR1 is SGHVS and CDR2 is FQNEAQ. The CDR3 is made up of 11 amino acids. Between the trimmed V and J ends, which lost 10 bases and 0 bases, there was a span of 6 bases. Combining the CDR3 with reference TRBV7-8 and TRBJ1-1 gives the whole variable domain GAGVSQSPRYKVAKRGQDVALRCDPISGHVSLFWYQQALGQGPEFLTYFQNEAQLDKSGLPSDRFFAERPEGSVSTLKIQRTQQEDSAVYLCAIYMNTEAFFGQGTRLTVV.

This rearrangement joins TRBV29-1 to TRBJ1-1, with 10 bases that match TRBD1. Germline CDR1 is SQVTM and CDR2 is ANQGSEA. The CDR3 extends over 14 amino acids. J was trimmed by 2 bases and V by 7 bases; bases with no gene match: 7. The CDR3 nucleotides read TGCAGCGGCCGGGACAGGGGAAGAAACACTGAAGCTTTCTTT. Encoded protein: CSGRDRGRNTEAFF.

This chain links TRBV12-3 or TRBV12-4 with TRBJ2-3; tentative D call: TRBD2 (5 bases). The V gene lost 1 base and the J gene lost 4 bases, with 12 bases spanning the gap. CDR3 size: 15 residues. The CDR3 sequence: CASSLDPSRPDTQYF. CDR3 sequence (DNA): TGTGCCAGCAGTTTAGATCCTAGCCGGCCAGATACGCAGTATTTT.

CDR3 amino acids: CASSQIPGTFNTEAFF. CDR3 DNA: TGTGCCAGCTCGCAAATACCCGGGACATTTAACACTGAAGCTTTCTTT. The chain combines TRBV18 with TRBJ1-1; D is perhaps TRBD1 (6 bases). The CDR3 is 16 residues long. Trimming shortened V by 6 bases and J by 2 bases, and 19 bases separated the two germline ends. Germline V CDR1 and CDR2: KGHSH, LQKENI.

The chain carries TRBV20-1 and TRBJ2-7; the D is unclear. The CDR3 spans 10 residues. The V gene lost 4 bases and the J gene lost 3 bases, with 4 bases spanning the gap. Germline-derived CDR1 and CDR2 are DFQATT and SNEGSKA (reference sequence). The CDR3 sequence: CSANGYEQYF. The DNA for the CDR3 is TGCAGTGCTAACGGCTACGAGCAGTACTTC.

The CDR3 DNA reads TGTGCCAGCTCACTACAGGGGGCTAATGAAAAACTGTTTTTT. Translating it yields CASSLQGANEKLFF. J is TRBJ1-4 and V is TRBV18, with 8 bases that match TRBD1. The CDR3 is 14 amino acids. V was clipped by 4 bases and J by 3 bases; unmatched bases: 1. CDR1 is KGHSH, CDR2 LQKENI, per germline.

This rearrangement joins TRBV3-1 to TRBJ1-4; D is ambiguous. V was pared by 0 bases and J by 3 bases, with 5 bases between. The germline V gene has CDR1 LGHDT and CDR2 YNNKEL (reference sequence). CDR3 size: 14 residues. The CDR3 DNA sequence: TGTGCCAGCAGCCAAGAGCAGGCTAATGAAAAACTGTTTTTT. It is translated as CASSQEQANEKLFF.

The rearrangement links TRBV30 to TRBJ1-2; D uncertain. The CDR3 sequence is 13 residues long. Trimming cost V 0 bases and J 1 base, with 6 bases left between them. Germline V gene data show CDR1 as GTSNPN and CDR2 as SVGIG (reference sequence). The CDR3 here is CAWSVLNNYGYTF. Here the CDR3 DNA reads TGTGCCTGGAGTGTACTGAATAACTATGGCTACACCTTC.